The source of this T cell receptor beta chain is a study of T cell repertoires in cytomegalovirus infection. Study summary: Indications of both CMV infection and matching HLA type were provided by public TCR beta signatures. Notes on the study in general: HLA-C-restricted CMV-specific TCR beta clonotypes prevailed in the ex vivo response.

The CDR3 consists of 15 residues. Unmatched junction bases numbered 4, after V lost 5 bases and J lost 0 bases. Per the germline V gene, CDR1 is SGHNT and CDR2 is YENEEA. TCRdb fed the reads into MiXCR, producing one record per CDR3 protein. The sample contains fewer than 550,000 distinct CDR3 sequences, approximately 10% of which appear only once. This clonotype has ten or more counts. Its antigen is currently unknown. This receptor was identified in a human donor in good health (CMV status not recorded). Some clones in this sample may be carry-over from other donors' samples. The specimen was PBMCs. The chain is built from TRBV11-3 and TRBJ2-1; 7 bases align to TRBD1. The CDR3 protein is CASSTGDSSYNEQFF. The CDR3 DNA follows: TGTGCCAGCAGCACTGGGGACAGCTCCTACAATGAGCAGTTCTTC.